Sequencing of this T cell receptor (beta chain) was carried out in a study of blood T cell repertoires in COVID-19. The germline gives CDR1 LNHDA, CDR2 SQIVND (reference sequence). V shed 6 bases, J shed 5 bases, and the junction held 9 bases outside the gene matches. CDR3 length equals 14 residues. Generated by immunoSEQ multiplex PCR, the TCRdb table keeps only in-frame clones and is missing some. The table shows fewer than 400,000 clones, with 92% occurring only once. V gene TRBV19 combines with J gene TRBJ1-1; the match to TRBD1 covers 7 bases. The sequencing input was PBMCs or T cells enriched from blood (not recorded which). This TCR was recovered from a woman aged 25 to 45 who had recovered from COVID-19. The CDR3 spells CASRIGQGGTEAFF. The CDR3, as DNA: TGTGCCAGTAGAATCGGGCAGGGGGGAACTGAAGCTTTCTTT. The full variable domain, rest sourced from reference TRBV19 and TRBJ1-1, is DGGITQSPKYLFRKEGQNVTLSCEQNLNHDAMYWYRQDPGQGLRLIYYSQIVNDFQKGDIAEGYSVSREKKESFPLTVTSAQKNPTAFYLCASRIGQGGTEAFFGQGTRLTVV.